Below are 3 T cell receptor beta chains sequenced from a single sample in a study of T cells in Graves' hyperthyroidism and ophthalmopathy. Amplified TCR beta CDR3 regions came from RNA transcripts. HTBI primers were the set used in a first-round RT-PCR of the TCR CDR3. TCRdb processed the multiplex PCR reads anew with MiXCR; each CDR3 protein has one entry. The data show around 700,000 distinct CDR3 sequences, approximately 19% seen once. Source material: blood. These receptors all come from a woman aged 45-60 years with Graves' hyperthyroidism that later progressed to Graves' ophthalmopathy.

This clonotype was observed at least ten times. The rearrangement links TRBV18 to TRBJ2-1; 8 bases line up with TRBD1. Trimming took 4 bases from V and 0 from J; bases not matched to a gene: 2. Germline CDR1 KGHSH, CDR2 LQKENI. This CDR3 contains 15 residues. CDR3 in amino acids: CASSRTGSSYNEQFF. CDR3 in DNA: TGTGCCAGCTCACGGACAGGGAGCTCCTACAATGAGCAGTTCTTC.

The chain couples TRBV20-1 to TRBJ2-1, with 11 positions matching TRBD2. The CDR3 loop spans 16 amino acids. J was trimmed by 4 bases and V by 3 bases; bases with no gene match: 8. Germline CDR1 and CDR2: DFQATT and SNEGSKA (reference sequence). The CDR3 spells CSARHSLAGGYNEQFF. The CDR3 DNA is TGCAGTGCTAGGCACTCCCTAGCGGGGGGATACAATGAGCAGTTCTTC.

V usage is TRBV5-4 and J usage is TRBJ2-1; D gene unclear. V gave up 4 bases and J gave up 1 base, with 12 bases separating them. Germline V gene lookup returns CDR1 SGHNT and CDR2 YYREEE (reference sequence). CDR3 length: 15 residues. CDR3 nucleotide sequence: TGTGCCAGCAGCGGACGACTTTTATCCTACAATGAGCAGTTCTTC. Amino acids: CASSGRLLSYNEQFF.